The T cell receptor beta chain under discussion was sequenced for a study of blood T cell repertoires in COVID-19. The CDR3 covers 14 residues. CDR1 and CDR2 from the germline V gene are MGHRA and YSYEKL. V lost 1 base, J lost 6 bases, and 11 bases lay in between. In the study's own analysis: Estimation of nucleated cell counts relied on the amplification of reference gene primers. The assay was immunoSEQ multiplex PCR, and TCRdb's table has in-frame clones only and misses some. From that table come the V and J calls and clone size; the DNA was used to work out D and trimming. Of fewer than 200,000 clones listed, roughly 88% are singletons.

The TCR comes from a man in his fifties or sixties who had recovered from COVID-19. Sequencing was done on a sample of peripheral blood. This rearrangement joins TRBV4-1 to TRBJ2-3, with unresolved D. CDR3 coding DNA: TGCGCCAGCAGCCAAGGAAGAAACCGGGATACGCAGTATTTT. Its protein is CASSQGRNRDTQYF.